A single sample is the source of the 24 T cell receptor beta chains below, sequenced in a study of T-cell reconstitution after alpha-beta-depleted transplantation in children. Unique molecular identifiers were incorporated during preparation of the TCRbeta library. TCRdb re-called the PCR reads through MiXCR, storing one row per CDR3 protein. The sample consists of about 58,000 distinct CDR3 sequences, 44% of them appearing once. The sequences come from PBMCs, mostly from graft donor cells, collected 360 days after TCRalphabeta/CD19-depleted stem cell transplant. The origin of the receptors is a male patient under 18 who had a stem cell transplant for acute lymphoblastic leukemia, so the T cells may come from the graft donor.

The CDR3 sequence is CATSGRGSGKLFF. CDR3 bases: TGTGCCACCAGTGGCCGAGGAAGCGGAAAACTGTTTTTT. The chain recombines TRBV24-1 with TRBJ1-4, with D unclear. The CDR3 consists of 13 residues. V lost 5 bases to trimming and J lost 10 bases, with 13 bases between them. CDR1 is KGHDR, CDR2 SFDVKD, per germline.

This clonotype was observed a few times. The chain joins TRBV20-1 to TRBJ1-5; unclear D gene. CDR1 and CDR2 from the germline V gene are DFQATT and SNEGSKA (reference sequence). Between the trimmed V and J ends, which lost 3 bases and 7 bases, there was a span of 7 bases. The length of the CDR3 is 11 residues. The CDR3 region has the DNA TGCAGTGCTAGGGCCGGCCAGCCCCAGCATTTT. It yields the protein CSARAGQPQHF.

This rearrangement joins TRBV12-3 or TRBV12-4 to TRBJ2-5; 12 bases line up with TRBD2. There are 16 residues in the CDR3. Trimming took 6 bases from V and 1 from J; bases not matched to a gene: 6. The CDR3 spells CASRLGLAGTQETQYF. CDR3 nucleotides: TGTGCCAGCAGGCTCGGACTAGCGGGAACCCAAGAGACCCAGTACTTC.

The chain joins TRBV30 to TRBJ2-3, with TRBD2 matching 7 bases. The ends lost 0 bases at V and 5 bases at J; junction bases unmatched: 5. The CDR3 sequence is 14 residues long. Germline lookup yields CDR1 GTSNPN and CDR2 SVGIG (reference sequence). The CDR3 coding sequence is TGTGCCTGGAGTGTGGGAGGGCCGGGAGATACGCAGTATTTT. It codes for CAWSVGGPGDTQYF.

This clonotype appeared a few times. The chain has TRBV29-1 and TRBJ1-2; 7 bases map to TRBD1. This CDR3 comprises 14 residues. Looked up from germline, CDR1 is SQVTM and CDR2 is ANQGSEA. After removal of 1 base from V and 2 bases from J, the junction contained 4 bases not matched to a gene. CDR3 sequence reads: CSVEGPTGNYGYTF. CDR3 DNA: TGCAGCGTTGAAGGCCCGACAGGGAACTATGGCTACACCTTC.

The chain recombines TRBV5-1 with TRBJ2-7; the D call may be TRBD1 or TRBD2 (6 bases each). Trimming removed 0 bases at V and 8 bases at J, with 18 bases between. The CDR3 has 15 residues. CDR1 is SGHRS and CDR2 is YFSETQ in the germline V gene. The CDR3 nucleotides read TGCGCCAGCAGCTTGGCCGGGCAGGGGAGGAGCAAGCAGTACTTC. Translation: CASSLAGQGRSKQYF.

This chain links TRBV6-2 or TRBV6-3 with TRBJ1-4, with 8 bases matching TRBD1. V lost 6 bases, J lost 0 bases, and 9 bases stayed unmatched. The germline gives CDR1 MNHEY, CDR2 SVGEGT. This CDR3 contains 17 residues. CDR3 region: CASRKDRDVPTNEKLFF. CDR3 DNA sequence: TGTGCCAGCAGGAAGGACAGGGACGTGCCAACTAATGAAAAACTGTTTTTT.

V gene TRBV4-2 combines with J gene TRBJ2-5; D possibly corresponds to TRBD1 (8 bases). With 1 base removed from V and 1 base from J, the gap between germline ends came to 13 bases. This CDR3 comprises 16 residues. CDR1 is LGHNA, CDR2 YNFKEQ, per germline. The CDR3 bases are TGTGCCAGCAGCCAAGGAGCGGGACAGGCCCAAGAGACCCAGTACTTC. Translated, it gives CASSQGAGQAQETQYF.

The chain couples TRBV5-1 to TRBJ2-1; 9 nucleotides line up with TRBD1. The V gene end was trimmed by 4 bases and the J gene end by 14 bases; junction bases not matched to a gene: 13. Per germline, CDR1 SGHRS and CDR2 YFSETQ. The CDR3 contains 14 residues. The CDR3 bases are TGCGCCAGCAGCGTGGGACAGGGAGGGACGGGGGAGTTCTTC. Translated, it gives CASSVGQGGTGEFF.

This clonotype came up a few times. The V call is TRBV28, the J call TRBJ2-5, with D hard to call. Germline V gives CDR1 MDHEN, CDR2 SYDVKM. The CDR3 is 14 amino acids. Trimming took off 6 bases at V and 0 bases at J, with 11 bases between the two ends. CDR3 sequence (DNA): TGTGCCAGCAGCGATAGGGCGTACCAAGAGACCCAGTACTTC. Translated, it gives CASSDRAYQETQYF.

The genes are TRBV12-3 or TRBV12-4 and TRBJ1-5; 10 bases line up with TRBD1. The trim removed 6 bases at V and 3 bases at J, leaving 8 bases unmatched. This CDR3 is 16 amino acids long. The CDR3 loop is CASSLPGQGFNQPQHF. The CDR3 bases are TGTGCCAGCAGCCTACCGGGACAGGGGTTCAATCAGCCCCAGCATTTT.

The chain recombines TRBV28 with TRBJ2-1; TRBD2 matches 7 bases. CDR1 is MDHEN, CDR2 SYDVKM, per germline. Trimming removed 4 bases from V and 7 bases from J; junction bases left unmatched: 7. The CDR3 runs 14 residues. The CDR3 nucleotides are TGTGCCAGCAGTTCCGCGGGAGAGGGGAATGAGCAGTTCTTC. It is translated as CASSSAGEGNEQFF.

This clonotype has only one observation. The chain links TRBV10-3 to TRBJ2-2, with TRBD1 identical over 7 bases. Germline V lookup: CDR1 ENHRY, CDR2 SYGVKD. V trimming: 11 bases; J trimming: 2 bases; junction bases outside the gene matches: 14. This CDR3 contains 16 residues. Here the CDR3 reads CAATPGTALNTGELFF. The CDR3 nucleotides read TGTGCCGCTACACCCGGGACAGCCCTTAACACCGGGGAGCTGTTTTTT.

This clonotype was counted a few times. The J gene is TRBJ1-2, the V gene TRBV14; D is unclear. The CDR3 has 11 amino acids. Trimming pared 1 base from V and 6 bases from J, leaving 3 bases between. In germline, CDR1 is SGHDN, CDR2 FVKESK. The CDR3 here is CASSQGNGYTF. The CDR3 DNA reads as TGTGCCAGCAGCCAAGGGAATGGCTACACCTTC.

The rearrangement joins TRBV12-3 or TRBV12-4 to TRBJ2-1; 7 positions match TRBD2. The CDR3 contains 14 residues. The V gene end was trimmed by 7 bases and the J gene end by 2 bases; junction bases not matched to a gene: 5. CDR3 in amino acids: CASKQAGPYNEQFF. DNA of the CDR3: TGTGCCAGCAAGCAAGCGGGACCCTACAATGAGCAGTTCTTC.

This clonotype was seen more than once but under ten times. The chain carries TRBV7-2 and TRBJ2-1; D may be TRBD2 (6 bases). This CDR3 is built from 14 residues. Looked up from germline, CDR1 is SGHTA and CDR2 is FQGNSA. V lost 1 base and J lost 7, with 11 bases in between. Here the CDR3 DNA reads TGTGCCAGCAGCTTAGTTTTCGGGACTAATGAGCAGTTCTTC. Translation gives CASSLVFGTNEQFF.

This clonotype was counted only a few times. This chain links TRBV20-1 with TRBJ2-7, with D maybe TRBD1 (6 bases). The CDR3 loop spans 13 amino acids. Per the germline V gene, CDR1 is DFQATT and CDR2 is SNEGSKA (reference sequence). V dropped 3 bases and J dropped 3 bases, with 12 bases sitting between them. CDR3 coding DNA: TGCAGTGCTAGGAGGGGGATCCGCTACGAGCAGTACTTC. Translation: CSARRGIRYEQYF.

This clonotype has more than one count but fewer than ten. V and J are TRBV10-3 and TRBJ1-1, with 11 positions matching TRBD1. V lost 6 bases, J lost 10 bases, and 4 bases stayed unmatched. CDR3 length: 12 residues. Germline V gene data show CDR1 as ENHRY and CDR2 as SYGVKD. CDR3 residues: CAISGQGAGAFF. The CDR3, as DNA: TGTGCCATCAGCGGACAGGGGGCTGGAGCTTTCTTT.

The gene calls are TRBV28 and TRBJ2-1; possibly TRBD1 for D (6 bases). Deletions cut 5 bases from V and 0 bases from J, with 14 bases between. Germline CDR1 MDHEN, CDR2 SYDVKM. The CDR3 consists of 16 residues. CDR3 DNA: TGTGCCAGCAGTCCAGGGGATGTGAGCTCCTACAATGAGCAGTTCTTC. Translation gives CASSPGDVSSYNEQFF. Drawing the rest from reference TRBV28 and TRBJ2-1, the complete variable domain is DVKVTQSSRYLVKRTGEKVFLECVQDMDHENMFWYRQDPGLGLRLIYFSYDVKMKEKGDIPEGYSVSREKKERFSLILESASTNQTSMYLCASSPGDVSSYNEQFFGPGTRLTVL.

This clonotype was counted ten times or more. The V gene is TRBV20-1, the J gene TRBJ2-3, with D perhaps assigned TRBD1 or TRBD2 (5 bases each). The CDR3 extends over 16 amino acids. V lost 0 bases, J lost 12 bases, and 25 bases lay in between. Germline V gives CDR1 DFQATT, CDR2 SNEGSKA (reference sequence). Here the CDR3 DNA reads TGCAGTGCTAGAGATGAGGCCCGGGGTTTCCGGGACCCTCAGTATTTT. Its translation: CSARDEARGFRDPQYF.

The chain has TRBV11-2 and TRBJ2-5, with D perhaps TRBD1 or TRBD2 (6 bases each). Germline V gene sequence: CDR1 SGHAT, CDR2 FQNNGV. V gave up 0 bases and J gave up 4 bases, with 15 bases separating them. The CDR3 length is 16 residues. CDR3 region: CASSLDLTGAGETQYF. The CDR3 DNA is TGTGCCAGCAGCTTAGATCTTACGGGGGCCGGAGAGACCCAGTACTTC.

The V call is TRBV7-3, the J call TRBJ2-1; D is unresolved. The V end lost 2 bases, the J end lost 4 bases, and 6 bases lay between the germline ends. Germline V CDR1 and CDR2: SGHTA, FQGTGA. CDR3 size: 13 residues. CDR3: CASSLQPYNEQFF. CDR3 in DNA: TGTGCCAGCAGCTTACAACCTTACAATGAGCAGTTCTTC.

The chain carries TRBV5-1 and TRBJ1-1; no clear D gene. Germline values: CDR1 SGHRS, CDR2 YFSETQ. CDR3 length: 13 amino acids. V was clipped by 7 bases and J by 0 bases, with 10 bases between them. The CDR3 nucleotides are TGCGCCAGCCGGGGAGAGATGAACACTGAAGCTTTCTTT. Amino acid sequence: CASRGEMNTEAFF.

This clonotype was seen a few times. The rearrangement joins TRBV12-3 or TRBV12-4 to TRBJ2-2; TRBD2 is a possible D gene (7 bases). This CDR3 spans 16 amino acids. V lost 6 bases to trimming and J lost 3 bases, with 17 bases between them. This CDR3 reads CASRTYGGLYTGELFF. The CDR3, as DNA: TGTGCCAGCAGGACCTACGGGGGGCTCTACACCGGGGAGCTGTTTTTT.